The 24 T cell receptor beta chains below come from one sample, sequenced in a study of regulatory T cells in long-lasting Graves disease. The authors built TCR beta libraries using iRepertoire HTBI primers and Arm-PCR of CDR3 regions. TCRdb passed the multiplex PCR reads through MiXCR, listing each CDR3 protein once. The sample contains about 470,000 distinct CDR3 sequences, 14% to 15% of which appear only once. The time point was: newly diagnosed GD, antithyroid drugs for less than 3 months. Scientists built the TCR library using RNA that was extracted from PBMCs. Another study also made use of these data, one on T cells in Graves' hyperthyroidism and ophthalmopathy.

This specimen consisted of peripheral blood mononuclear cells (PBMCs), obtained at new diagnosis, from a patient treated with antithyroid drugs. The receptors shown here come from a woman in her 30s with Graves disease.

Many counts were recorded for this clonotype. V usage is TRBV27 and J usage is TRBJ2-1; 7 bases are shared with TRBD2. The CDR3 totals 14 residues. The J segment lost 3 bases and the V segment lost 8 bases, leaving 7 bases of the junction unmatched. Germline assignment: CDR1 MNHEY and CDR2 SMNVEV (reference sequence). This CDR3 reads CASFSSGIYNEQFF. CDR3 bases: TGTGCCAGCTTCTCGAGCGGGATCTACAATGAGCAGTTCTTC.

This clonotype showed up many times. This chain joins TRBV3-1 and TRBJ2-1, with a possible D match to TRBD2 (6 bases). CDR1 is LGHDT, CDR2 YNNKEL, per germline (reference sequence). The V and J ends lost 3 bases and 6 bases respectively, with 9 bases between them. This CDR3 has 13 amino acids. CDR3 bases: TGTGCCAGCAGCCATGGGACTGGCAATGAGCAGTTCTTC. Translation gives CASSHGTGNEQFF.

The rearrangement joins TRBV19 to TRBJ1-5, with D possibly matching TRBD1 (5 bases). The CDR3 is made up of 14 amino acids. Germline assignment: CDR1 LNHDA and CDR2 SQIVND (reference sequence). V was clipped by 3 bases and J by 7 bases, with 13 bases between them. The CDR3 loop reads CASSISRESQPQHF. In nucleotides, the CDR3 is TGTGCCAGTAGTATTTCCAGGGAGAGCCAGCCCCAGCATTTT.

In regard to this clonotype: With a far larger clone one base away, a read error is the likely cause. The chain carries TRBV5-1 and TRBJ2-1, with TRBD2 matching over 9 bases. Germline V lookup: CDR1 SGHRS, CDR2 YFSETQ. The CDR3 is 14 amino acids. The CDR3 spells CASSRAGGWSEQFF. CDR3 sequence (DNA): TGTGCCAGCAGCCGGGCGGGAGGGTGGAGTGAGCAGTTCTTC.

This clonotype has only a few counts. The CDR3 DNA follows: TGTGCCTGGAGTGTACTTGGAGATACGCAGTATTTT. Its translation is CAWSVLGDTQYF. V and J are TRBV30 and TRBJ2-3; D not certain. This CDR3 region has 12 residues. The V end lost 0 bases, the J end lost 5 bases, and 6 bases lay between the germline ends. The V gene's germline CDR1 is GTSNPN and CDR2 SVGIG (reference sequence).

This clonotype was found a few times. The chain employs TRBV10-3 and TRBJ1-4; D is unresolved. The CDR3 contains 13 residues. Trimming took off 5 bases at V and 3 bases at J, with 7 bases between the two ends. Germline CDR1 is ENHRY and CDR2 is SYGVKD. The CDR3 spells CAISRVANEKLFF. CDR3 in DNA: TGTGCCATCAGTCGAGTAGCTAATGAAAAACTGTTTTTT.

V gene TRBV29-1 combines with J gene TRBJ2-7; D not resolved. The CDR3 is 13 residues long. V lost 1 base and J 3 bases, leaving 10 bases between the germline ends. Germline CDR1 and CDR2: SQVTM and ANQGSEA. CDR3 DNA: TGCAGCGTTGAAGTGTCAGACCGCTACGAGCAGTACTTC. Protein product: CSVEVSDRYEQYF.

This clonotype was recorded many times. The chain has TRBV7-8 and TRBJ1-1; D is undetermined. Germline CDR1 reads SGHVS; CDR2 reads FQNEAQ. This CDR3 contains 15 residues. Trimming cost V 0 bases and J 10 bases, with 18 bases left between them. CDR3 coding DNA: TGTGCCAGCAGCTTAGCCGGATTGGATCACCGGCGAGCTTTCTTT. It translates to CASSLAGLDHRRAFF. Variable domain in full (rest from reference TRBV7-8 and TRBJ1-1): GAGVSQSPRYKVAKRGQDVALRCDPISGHVSLFWYQQALGQGPEFLTYFQNEAQLDKSGLPSDRFFAERPEGSVSTLKIQRTQQEDSAVYLCASSLAGLDHRRAFFGQGTRLTVV.

This clonotype was seen a few times. The chain carries TRBV9 and TRBJ2-7, with TRBD2 identical over 7 bases. V shed 4 bases and J 6 bases; nucleotides not matched to a gene: 13. The CDR3 has 15 residues. Germline loops: CDR1 SGDLS, CDR2 YYNGEE. The CDR3 region has the DNA TGTGCCAGCAGCCCCGCCCCAACGGGAGGAGGCGAGCAGTACTTC. Protein product: CASSPAPTGGGEQYF.

Points on this clonotype: A clone one base away is much larger, so this may be a read error. The CDR3 reads CASTRILTYEQYF. CDR3 DNA sequence: TGTGCCAGCACAAGGATACTCACCTACGAGCAGTACTTC. This chain joins TRBV7-9 and TRBJ2-7; D unresolved. Trimming took 7 bases from V and 2 from J, leaving 12 bases between them. The CDR3 spans 13 residues. Germline V gives CDR1 SEHNR, CDR2 FQNEAQ (reference sequence). The full variable domain, in which reference TRBV7-9 and TRBJ2-7 provide the parts outside the CDR3, is DTGVSQNPRHKITKRGQNVTFRCDPISEHNRLYWYRQTLGQGPEFLTYFQNEAQLEKSRLLSDRFSAERPKGSFSTLEIQRTEQGDSAMYLCASTRILTYEQYFGPGTRLTVT.

The sample holds a few counts of this clonotype. The rearrangement links TRBV7-9 to TRBJ2-5, with 10 bases aligning to TRBD2. From germline, CDR1 is SEHNR and CDR2 FQNEAQ (reference sequence). With 5 bases clipped from V and 2 bases from J, the junction kept 8 bases outside the gene matches. This CDR3 is built from 16 residues. As DNA, the CDR3 is TGTGCCAGCAGCACAACACTAGCGGGAAAGCAAGAGACCCAGTACTTC. Protein: CASSTTLAGKQETQYF.

This clonotype was counted ten times or more. The chain links TRBV5-6 to TRBJ1-2, with TRBD1 matching over 8 bases. J lost 6 bases, V lost 4 bases, and 5 bases had no gene match. The germline CDR1 and CDR2 sequences are SGHDT and YYEEEE. The CDR3 has 13 residues. CDR3 DNA: TGTGCCAGCAGCCCGACAGGGGAGAATGGCTACACCTTC. This encodes CASSPTGENGYTF.

This clonotype was counted at least ten times. The rearrangement links TRBV18 to TRBJ2-1, with TRBD2 identical over 10 bases. Germline values: CDR1 KGHSH, CDR2 LQKENI. The ends lost 1 base at V and 10 bases at J; junction bases unmatched: 10. The CDR3 consists of 16 residues. This CDR3 reads CASSPLALAGKGEQFF. In DNA, the CDR3 is TGTGCCAGCTCACCACTGGCACTAGCGGGAAAGGGAGAGCAGTTCTTC. Full variable domain (outside the CDR3, taken from reference TRBV18 and TRBJ2-1): NAGVMQNPRHLVRRRGQEARLRCSPMKGHSHVYWYRQLPEEGLKFMVYLQKENIIDESGMPKERFSAEFPKEGPSILRIQQVVRGDSAAYFCASSPLALAGKGEQFFGPGTRLTVL.

At least ten counts were recorded for this clonotype. The chain recombines TRBV5-6 with TRBJ2-1; 7 positions agree with TRBD2. Germline CDR1 reads SGHDT; CDR2 reads YYEEEE. This CDR3 has 16 amino acids. V was pared by 0 bases and J by 1 base, with 4 bases of the junction left unmatched. Here the CDR3 reads CASSLGPGGSYNEQFF. The CDR3 DNA reads as TGTGCCAGCAGCTTGGGTCCCGGGGGGTCCTACAATGAGCAGTTCTTC.

Note on this clonotype: Since a far larger clone is one base different, this is likely a read error. CDR3: CASSRLANNEQFF. CDR3 nucleotide sequence: TGTGCCAGCAGCCGACTAGCCAACAATGAGCAGTTCTTC. The chain uses TRBV7-6 and TRBJ2-1; 7 bases map to TRBD2. This CDR3 comprises 13 residues. The J segment lost 5 bases and the V segment lost 5 bases, leaving 3 bases of the junction unmatched. CDR1 and CDR2 from the germline V gene are SGHVS and FNYEAQ.

Comment on this clonotype: Given a much more abundant clone one base away, this may be a read error. The chain recombines TRBV3-1 with TRBJ2-7; TRBD1 might be the D (6 bases). In germline, CDR1 is LGHDT, CDR2 YNNKEL (reference sequence). The CDR3 is 14 amino acids. With 4 bases removed from V and 3 bases from J, the gap between germline ends came to 13 bases. CDR3 nucleotides: TGTGCCAGCAGCCTACCTTCGGACAGCTACGAGCAGTACTTC. This gives the protein CASSLPSDSYEQYF.

This clonotype was recorded at least ten times. An end of the junction does not agree with germline; a read error may underlie this. V usage is TRBV7-7 and J usage is TRBJ2-3; 9 bases are shared with TRBD2. In germline, CDR1 is SSHAT, CDR2 FNYEAQ (reference sequence). This CDR3 has 13 amino acids. The CDR3 loop reads CASSLAGEDTQYF. The CDR3 DNA reads as TGTGCTAGCAGCTTAGCGGGAGAAGATACGCAGTATTTT.

This clonotype has only a few counts. The V gene is TRBV12-5, the J gene TRBJ1-1; 7 bases match TRBD1. The germline gives CDR1 LGHNT, CDR2 FRNRAP. Trimming removed 1 base from V and 2 bases from J; junction bases left unmatched: 1. The CDR3 sequence is 14 residues long. The DNA of the CDR3 is TGTGCTAGTGGTTTGGACAGGGGTAACACTGAAGCTTTCTTT. Translating gives CASGLDRGNTEAFF. Complete variable domain (other parts from reference TRBV12-5 and TRBJ1-1): DARVTQTPRHKVTEMGQEVTMRCQPILGHNTVFWYRQTMMQGLELLAYFRNRAPLDDSGMPKDRFSAEMPDATLATLKIQPSEPRDSAVYFCASGLDRGNTEAFFGQGTRLTVV.

This clonotype was recorded at least ten times. V is TRBV12-3 or TRBV12-4 and J is TRBJ2-5, with TRBD2 identical over 9 bases. The CDR3 has 13 residues. With 6 bases clipped from V and 3 bases from J, the junction kept 2 bases outside the gene matches. Written as DNA, the CDR3 is TGTGCCAGCAGGATAGCGGGAGAAGAGACCCAGTACTTC. Translation gives CASRIAGEETQYF.

This clonotype was observed many times. The genes are TRBV11-2 and TRBJ2-1; 10 bases agree with TRBD2. This CDR3 contains 15 residues. V was pared by 1 base and J by 6 bases, with 3 bases of the junction left unmatched. Germline V gene lookup returns CDR1 SGHAT and CDR2 FQNNGV. The CDR3: CASSLGVAGGNEQFF. The DNA for the CDR3 is TGTGCCAGCAGCTTAGGGGTAGCGGGAGGCAATGAGCAGTTCTTC. Full variable domain (remainder filled in from reference TRBV11-2 and TRBJ2-1): EAGVAQSPRYKIIEKRQSVAFWCNPISGHATLYWYQQILGQGPKLLIQFQNNGVVDDSQLPKDRFSAERLKGVDSTLKIQPAKLEDSAVYLCASSLGVAGGNEQFFGPGTRLTVL.

This clonotype was counted only a few times. CDR3 region: CASSAPGTGGSGEQYF. The CDR3 nucleotides read TGTGCCAGCAGCGCCCCCGGGACAGGGGGCTCCGGCGAGCAGTACTTC. This chain links TRBV7-9 with TRBJ2-7; 12 bases fit TRBD1. V lost 5 bases and J lost 6; bases outside the gene matches: 11. The CDR3 contains 16 residues. The V gene's germline CDR1 is SEHNR and CDR2 FQNEAQ (reference sequence).

The J gene is TRBJ2-1, the V gene TRBV7-2, with unresolved D. CDR1 is SGHTA and CDR2 is FQGNSA in the germline V gene. CDR3 length: 17 amino acids. V lost 5 bases to trimming and J lost 7 bases, with 24 bases between them. For the CDR3, the DNA is TGTGCCAGCAGCCCTTTTCTGGGATTCGAAATATATAATGAGCAGTTCTTC. Translated, it gives CASSPFLGFEIYNEQFF.

The table lists this clonotype with a few counts. The V gene is TRBV4-1, the J gene TRBJ1-5; possibly TRBD1 for D (6 bases). The ends were cut back, 1 base at V and 4 bases at J, with 11 bases in the middle. The CDR3 spans 15 residues. Germline values: CDR1 MGHRA, CDR2 YSYEKL. CDR3 sequence: CASSQVGGANQPQHF. The CDR3 region has the DNA TGCGCCAGCAGCCAAGTAGGGGGGGCGAATCAGCCCCAGCATTTT.

This clonotype was observed many times. V usage is TRBV2 and J usage is TRBJ1-6, with 9 positions matching TRBD1. Germline V gene data show CDR1 as SNHLY and CDR2 as FYNNEI. With V trimmed by 7 bases and J by 0 bases, 13 bases remained unmatched. This CDR3 has 19 residues. Here the CDR3 reads CASNAPPGTGSSYNSPLHF. DNA of the CDR3: TGTGCCAGCAATGCTCCCCCCGGGACAGGGAGCTCCTATAATTCACCCCTCCACTTT. The variable domain in full, completed from reference TRBV2 and TRBJ1-6, reads EPEVTQTPSHQVTQMGQEVILRCVPISNHLYFYWYRQILGQKVEFLVSFYNNEISEKSEIFDDQFSVERPDGSNFTLKIRSTKLEDSAMYFCASNAPPGTGSSYNSPLHFGNGTRLTVT.